A single T cell receptor beta chain is shown here with its context. Germline V lookup: CDR1 SGHAT, CDR2 FQNNGV. V lost 3 bases and J lost 0, with 9 bases in between. The CDR3 loop spans 15 amino acids. Measured with immunoSEQ multiplex PCR; TCRdb has only the in-frame clones, and not every one. In the table there are about 350,000 clones, approximately 85% of which are singletons. Specified treatment: roughly 19 received Ad26.COV2.S at low or high dose, single or two shots; about 5 received placebo; per-sample allocation not given. Samples analyzed were those drawn on day 63 after the first vaccine or placebo injection. The record originates from a study of Ad26.COV2.S vaccination and SARS-CoV-2 variants. Study-level information: Ad26.COV2.S arm of COV1001 included the donor.

The chain joins TRBV11-2 to TRBJ2-1; D gene unclear. The clonotype was recovered from a person aged 18-65 years who received the Ad26.COV2.S COVID-19 vaccine or a placebo. Sample: peripheral blood, taken in a trial of Ad26.COV2.S vaccine versus placebo. This CDR3 reads CASSLLSVSYNEQFF. The DNA of the CDR3 is TGTGCCAGCAGCTTGTTATCCGTCTCCTACAATGAGCAGTTCTTC.